What follows describes a single T cell receptor (beta chain). Indicated time point: peripheral blood 6 weeks after treatment start. Clones were sequenced by immunoSEQ multiplex PCR, and TCRdb holds only the in-frame ones, with some missing. The sample records some 39,000 clones, 70% to 90% being singletons. Trimming took 2 bases from V and 7 from J, leaving 12 bases between them. This CDR3 spans 14 amino acids. Germline-derived CDR1 and CDR2 are MNHEY and SVGAGI. The sample is drawn from a study of PD-L1 blockade in urothelial cancer. About the study: Patients with male sex and bladder-origin urothelial cancer accounted for about 85% of the roughly 30 enrolled. Among blood samples, the median T cell count was some 140,000. Blood was analyzed 3 weeks (second dose) and 6 weeks after treatment start.

The chain is built from TRBV6-5 and TRBJ2-1, with TRBD1 as a possible D gene (6 bases). The sample in question was PBMCs, obtained around atezolizumab (anti-PD-L1) treatment. This sequence was found in a man in his 70s with urothelial cancer. In DNA form, the CDR3 reads TGTGCCAGCAGTTACGGGGGCCCTAGTAATGAGCAGTTCTTC. It specifies CASSYGGPSNEQFF.